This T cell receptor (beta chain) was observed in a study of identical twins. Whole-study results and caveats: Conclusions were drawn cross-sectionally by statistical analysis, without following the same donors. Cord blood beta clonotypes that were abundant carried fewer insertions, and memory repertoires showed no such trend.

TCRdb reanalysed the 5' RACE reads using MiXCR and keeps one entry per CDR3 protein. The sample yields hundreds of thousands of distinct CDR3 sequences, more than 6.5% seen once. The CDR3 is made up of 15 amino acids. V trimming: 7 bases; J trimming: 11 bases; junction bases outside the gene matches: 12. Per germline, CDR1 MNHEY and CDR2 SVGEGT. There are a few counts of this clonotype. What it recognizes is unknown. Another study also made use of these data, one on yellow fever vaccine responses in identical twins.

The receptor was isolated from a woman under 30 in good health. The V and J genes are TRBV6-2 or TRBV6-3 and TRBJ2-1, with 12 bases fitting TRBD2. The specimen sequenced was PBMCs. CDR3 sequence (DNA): TGTGCCAGCATTAAAGACCTAGCGGGAGGGCCCAAGCAGTTCTTC. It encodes CASIKDLAGGPKQFF.